The sequence of this T cell receptor beta chain was determined in a study of T cells in Graves' hyperthyroidism and ophthalmopathy. Whole-study results and caveats: Clonotypes that were expanded in thyroid above 0.001 mostly appeared in blood too.

A remark on this clonotype: What it binds is unknown.

Per germline, CDR1 DFQATT and CDR2 SNEGSKA (reference sequence). J lost 4 bases, V lost 1 base, and 6 bases had no gene match. The CDR3 contains 15 residues. Amplified regions were TCR beta CDR3 sequences from RNA transcripts. TCR CDR3 regions were first amplified by RT-PCR with HTBI primers. TCRdb re-derived calls from the multiplex PCR reads in MiXCR, one entry per CDR3 protein. The sample yields hundreds of thousands of distinct CDR3 sequences, roughly 15% seen once. This chain connects TRBV20-1 to TRBJ2-1, with 8 bases lining up with TRBD2. Sequences were obtained from blood. This receptor was obtained from a man aged 18 to 35 with Graves' ophthalmopathy. CDR3 sequence: CSARGRGTRYNEQFF. DNA for the CDR3: TGCAGTGCTAGAGGACGCGGGACTAGGTACAATGAGCAGTTCTTC.